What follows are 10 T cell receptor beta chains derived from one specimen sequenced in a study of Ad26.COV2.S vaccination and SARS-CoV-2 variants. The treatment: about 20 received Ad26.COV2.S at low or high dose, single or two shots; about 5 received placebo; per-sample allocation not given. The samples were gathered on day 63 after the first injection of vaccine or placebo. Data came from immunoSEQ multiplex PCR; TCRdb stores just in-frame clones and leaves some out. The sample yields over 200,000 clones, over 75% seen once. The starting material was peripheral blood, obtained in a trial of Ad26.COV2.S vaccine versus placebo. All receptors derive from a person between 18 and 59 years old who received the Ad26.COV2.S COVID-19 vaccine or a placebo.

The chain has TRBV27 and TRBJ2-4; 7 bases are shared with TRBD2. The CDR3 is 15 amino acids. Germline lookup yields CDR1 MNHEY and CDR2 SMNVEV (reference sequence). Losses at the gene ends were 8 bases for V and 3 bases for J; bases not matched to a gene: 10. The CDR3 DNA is TGTGCCAGCGGGGGGGTGGGGGTTGGCAAAAACATTCAGTACTTC. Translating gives CASGGVGVGKNIQYF.

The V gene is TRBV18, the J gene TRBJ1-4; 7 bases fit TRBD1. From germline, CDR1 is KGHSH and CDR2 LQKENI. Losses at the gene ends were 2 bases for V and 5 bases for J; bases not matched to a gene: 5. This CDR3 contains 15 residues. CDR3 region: CASSPRQGTNEKLFF. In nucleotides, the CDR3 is TGTGCCAGCTCACCAAGACAGGGTACGAATGAAAAACTGTTTTTT.

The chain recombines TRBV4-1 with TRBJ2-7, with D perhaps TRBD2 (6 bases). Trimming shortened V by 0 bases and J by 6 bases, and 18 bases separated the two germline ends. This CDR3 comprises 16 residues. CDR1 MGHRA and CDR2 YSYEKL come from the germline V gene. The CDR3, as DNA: TGCGCCAGCAGCCAAGAGGATGGGCTAGCGAGTGGCGAGCAGTACTTC. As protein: CASSQEDGLASGEQYF.

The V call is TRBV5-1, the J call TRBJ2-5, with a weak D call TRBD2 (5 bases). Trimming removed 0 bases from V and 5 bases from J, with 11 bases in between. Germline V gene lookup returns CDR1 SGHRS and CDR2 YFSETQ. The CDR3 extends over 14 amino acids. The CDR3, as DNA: TGCGCCAGCAGCTTGGTATTAGAGGGTGAGACCCAGTACTTC. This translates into CASSLVLEGETQYF.

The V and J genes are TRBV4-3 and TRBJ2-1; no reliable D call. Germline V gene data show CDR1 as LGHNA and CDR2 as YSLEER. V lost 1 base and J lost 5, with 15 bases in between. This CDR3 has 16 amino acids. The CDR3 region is CASSQGARSPNNEQFF. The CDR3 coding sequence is TGCGCCAGCAGCCAAGGAGCTCGCTCCCCTAACAATGAGCAGTTCTTC.

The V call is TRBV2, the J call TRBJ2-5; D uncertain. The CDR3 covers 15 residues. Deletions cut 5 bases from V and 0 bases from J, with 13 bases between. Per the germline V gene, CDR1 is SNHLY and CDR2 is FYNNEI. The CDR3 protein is CASSHTYSYQETQYF. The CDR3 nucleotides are TGTGCCAGCAGTCACACCTACTCGTACCAAGAGACCCAGTACTTC.

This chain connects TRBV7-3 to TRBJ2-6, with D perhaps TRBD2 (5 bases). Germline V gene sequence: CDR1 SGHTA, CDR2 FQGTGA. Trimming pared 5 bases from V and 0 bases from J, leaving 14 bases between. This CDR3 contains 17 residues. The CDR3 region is CASSLHGLYSGANVLTF. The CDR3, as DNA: TGTGCCAGCAGCCTCCACGGACTGTACTCTGGGGCCAACGTCCTGACTTTC.

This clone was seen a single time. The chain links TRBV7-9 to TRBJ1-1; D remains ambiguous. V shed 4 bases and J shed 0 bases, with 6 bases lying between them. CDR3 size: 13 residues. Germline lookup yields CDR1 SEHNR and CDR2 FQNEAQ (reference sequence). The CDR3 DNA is TGTGCCAGCAGCTCGATTTTGAACACTGAAGCTTTCTTT. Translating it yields CASSSILNTEAFF.

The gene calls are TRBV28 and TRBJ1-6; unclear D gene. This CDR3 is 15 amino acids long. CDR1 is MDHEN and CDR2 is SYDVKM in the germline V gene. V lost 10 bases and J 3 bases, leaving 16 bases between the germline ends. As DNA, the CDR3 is TGTGCCACCCTACCCCAGACGGACTATAATTCACCCCTCCACTTT. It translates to CATLPQTDYNSPLHF.

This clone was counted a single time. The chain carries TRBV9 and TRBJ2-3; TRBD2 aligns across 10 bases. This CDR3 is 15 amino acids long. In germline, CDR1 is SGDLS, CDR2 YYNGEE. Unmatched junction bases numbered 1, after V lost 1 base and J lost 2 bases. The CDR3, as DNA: TGTGCCAGCAGCGTAACTAGCGGGATCACAGATACGCAGTATTTT. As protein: CASSVTSGITDTQYF.